Listed below are T cell receptor beta chains from one sample, sequenced in a study of shared clonotypes between healthy human individuals. Sequencing was performed with immunoSEQ multiplex PCR; in TCRdb, only in-frame clones are kept and a portion is missing. The profile shows hundreds of thousands of clones, about 74% of them singletons. The sequenced sample consisted of memory CD4+ T cells sorted from blood. The receptor source for this set is a woman aged 30 to 39 in good health. Both conserved end residues are part of each CDR3. D genes are given only for firm matches. Size values are once, few and many counts, or a class for expanded clones, and some rows have none.

d_call: .
cdr3_length: 15
j_call: TRBJ2-6
clone_size: .
v_call: TRBV29-1
cdr3_aa: CSVGAMRAGANVLTF
cdr3_nt: TGCAGCGTTGGGGCTATGCGGGCTGGGGCCAACGTCCTGACTTTC

d_call: .
cdr3_length: 12
j_call: TRBJ2-3
clone_size: .
v_call: TRBV2
cdr3_aa: CATRGSTDTQYF
cdr3_nt: TGTGCCACCCGGGGGTCCACAGATACGCAGTATTTT

d_call: TRBD1
cdr3_length: 14
j_call: TRBJ1-1
clone_size: .
v_call: TRBV19
cdr3_aa: CASRDREINTEAFF
cdr3_nt: TGTGCCAGTAGAGACAGGGAAATAAACACTGAAGCTTTCTTT

d_call: .
cdr3_length: 16
j_call: TRBJ1-5
clone_size: once
v_call: TRBV4-1
cdr3_aa: CASRASQYRSNQPQHF
cdr3_nt: TGCGCCAGCAGAGCCAGCCAATACCGGAGCAATCAGCCCCAGCATTTT

d_call: TRBD2
cdr3_length: 17
j_call: TRBJ2-3
clone_size: .
v_call: TRBV9
cdr3_aa: CASSVGASGSSRDTQYF
cdr3_nt: TGTGCCAGCAGCGTAGGGGCTAGCGGGAGCTCTAGAGATACGCAGTATTTT

d_call: .
cdr3_length: 12
j_call: TRBJ2-7
clone_size: .
v_call: TRBV28
cdr3_aa: CASSARPLEQYF
cdr3_nt: TGTGCCAGCAGCGCCCGCCCTCTCGAGCAGTACTTC

d_call: .
cdr3_length: 15
j_call: TRBJ1-5
clone_size: .
v_call: TRBV28
cdr3_aa: CASSPRGARNQPQHF
cdr3_nt: TGTGCCAGCAGTCCCCGTGGGGCCCGCAATCAGCCCCAGCATTTT

d_call: .
cdr3_length: 14
j_call: TRBJ1-4
clone_size: .
v_call: TRBV7-2
cdr3_aa: CASSLRGLGEKLFF
cdr3_nt: TGTGCCAGCAGCTTACGGGGGTTGGGGGAAAAACTGTTTTTT

d_call: .
cdr3_length: 14
j_call: TRBJ1-2
clone_size: .
v_call: TRBV5-6
cdr3_aa: CASSLVAANYGYTF
cdr3_nt: TGTGCCAGCAGCTTGGTGGCAGCTAACTATGGCTACACCTTC

d_call: .
cdr3_length: 18
j_call: TRBJ1-5
clone_size: few
v_call: TRBV25-1
cdr3_aa: CASSEYSGPGPSNQPQHF
cdr3_nt: TGTGCCAGCAGTGAATATTCTGGTCCAGGACCTAGCAATCAGCCCCAGCATTTT

d_call: .
cdr3_length: 11
j_call: TRBJ2-5
clone_size: .
v_call: TRBV30
cdr3_aa: CAWSVMETQYF
cdr3_nt: TGTGCCTGGAGTGTAATGGAGACCCAGTACTTC

d_call: .
cdr3_length: 13
j_call: TRBJ1-5
clone_size: .
v_call: TRBV10-3
cdr3_aa: CAISEPGEQPQHF
cdr3_nt: TGTGCCATCAGTGAGCCTGGGGAACAGCCCCAGCATTTT

d_call: TRBD1
cdr3_length: 15
j_call: TRBJ1-2
clone_size: .
v_call: TRBV28
cdr3_aa: CASSFPRTGYYGYTF
cdr3_nt: TGTGCCAGCAGTTTCCCCCGGACAGGGTACTATGGCTACACCTTC

d_call: .
cdr3_length: 12
j_call: TRBJ2-7
clone_size: few
v_call: TRBV6-1
cdr3_aa: CASSERRYEQYF
cdr3_nt: TGTGCCAGCAGTGAACGACGATACGAGCAGTACTTC

d_call: .
cdr3_length: 14
j_call: TRBJ2-3
clone_size: .
v_call: TRBV19
cdr3_aa: CASSSSVRWDTQYF
cdr3_nt: TGTGCCAGTAGCTCTAGCGTCCGCTGGGATACGCAGTATTTT

d_call: TRBD2
cdr3_length: 15
j_call: TRBJ2-1
clone_size: .
v_call: TRBV29-1
cdr3_aa: CSVEDIAGTYNEQFF
cdr3_nt: TGCAGCGTTGAAGACATAGCGGGTACATACAATGAGCAGTTCTTC

d_call: .
cdr3_length: 13
j_call: TRBJ1-1
clone_size: once
v_call: TRBV5-1
cdr3_aa: CASSLAGDTEAFF
cdr3_nt: TGCGCCAGCAGCTTGGCGGGGGACACTGAAGCTTTCTTT

d_call: TRBD2
cdr3_length: 15
j_call: TRBJ2-1
clone_size: .
v_call: TRBV4-1
cdr3_aa: CASSQPTSAHNEQFF
cdr3_nt: TGCGCCAGCAGCCAACCGACTAGCGCCCACAATGAGCAGTTCTTC

d_call: .
cdr3_length: 13
j_call: TRBJ2-5
clone_size: .
v_call: TRBV19
cdr3_aa: CASTAQGTETQYF
cdr3_nt: TGTGCCAGTACCGCTCAGGGTACAGAGACCCAGTACTTC

d_call: TRBD1
cdr3_length: 16
j_call: TRBJ1-2
clone_size: many
v_call: TRBV5-1
cdr3_aa: CASSPVGTGNIDGYTF
cdr3_nt: TGCGCCAGCAGCCCCGTAGGGACAGGGAATATAGATGGCTACACCTTC

d_call: .
cdr3_length: 16
j_call: TRBJ2-7
clone_size: .
v_call: TRBV7-9
cdr3_aa: CASSPPGGGMSYEQYF
cdr3_nt: TGTGCCAGCAGCCCACCAGGGGGAGGAATGTCGTACGAGCAGTACTTC

d_call: TRBD1
cdr3_length: 16
j_call: TRBJ2-7
clone_size: .
v_call: TRBV23-1
cdr3_aa: CASSQGPGQGGYEQYF
cdr3_nt: TGCGCCAGCAGTCAAGGACCGGGACAGGGCGGGTACGAGCAGTACTTC

d_call: .
cdr3_length: 17
j_call: TRBJ2-2
clone_size: .
v_call: TRBV7-6
cdr3_aa: CASSLASRNWNTGELFF
cdr3_nt: TGTGCCAGCAGCTTAGCGTCCCGGAACTGGAACACCGGGGAGCTGTTTTTT

d_call: .
cdr3_length: 14
j_call: TRBJ2-5
clone_size: once
v_call: TRBV2
cdr3_aa: CASSLSSPQETQYF
cdr3_nt: TGTGCCAGCAGTCTTTCTTCTCCGCAAGAGACCCAGTACTTC

d_call: TRBD1
cdr3_length: 15
j_call: TRBJ1-4
clone_size: once
v_call: TRBV5-5
cdr3_aa: CASSWVTGVNQKLFF
cdr3_nt: TGTGCCAGCAGCTGGGTGACAGGGGTTAATCAAAAACTGTTTTTT

d_call: TRBD1
cdr3_length: 13
j_call: TRBJ2-7
clone_size: .
v_call: TRBV11-2
cdr3_aa: CASSLDRVYEQYF
cdr3_nt: TGTGCCAGCAGTCTGGACAGGGTTTACGAGCAGTACTTC

d_call: .
cdr3_length: 14
j_call: TRBJ2-4
clone_size: few
v_call: TRBV4-2
cdr3_aa: CASSLDRGSNIQYF
cdr3_nt: TGTGCCAGCAGCCTCGACCGGGGGTCTAACATTCAGTACTTC

d_call: .
cdr3_length: 15
j_call: TRBJ2-1
clone_size: .
v_call: TRBV6-6
cdr3_aa: CASWGRGYSDNEQFF
cdr3_nt: TGTGCCAGTTGGGGCCGCGGGTATTCCGACAATGAGCAGTTCTTC

d_call: .
cdr3_length: 15
j_call: TRBJ1-1
clone_size: .
v_call: TRBV4-2
cdr3_aa: CASSQESGKYTEAFF
cdr3_nt: TGTGCCAGCAGCCAAGAATCAGGGAAGTACACTGAAGCTTTCTTT